A selection of T cell receptor beta chains follows, all from one sample in a study of CD8 T cells in ankylosing spondylitis. Each CDR3 protein is one row after TCRdb ran MiXCR on the 5' RACE reads. The sample carries about 460,000 distinct CDR3 sequences, roughly 5.2% recorded once. The sequencing input was blood, either unsorted or a sorted T cell fraction (not recorded which). These receptors originate from a male donor with ankylosing spondylitis. CDR3s leave out the opening cysteine and the closing phenylalanine or tryptophan.

cdr3_length	j_call	v_call	cdr3_aa
13	TRBJ2-5	TRBV5-1	ASSLLSGGIETQY
11	TRBJ1-2	TRBV12-3/TRBV12-4	ASSLARGPGYT
15	TRBJ1-3	TRBV25-1	ASSDRTNRGRGNTIY
12	TRBJ2-7	TRBV12-3/TRBV12-4	ASSKTGAIHEQY
13	TRBJ2-7	TRBV12-3/TRBV12-4	ASSGVGSGDHEQY
13	TRBJ1-2	TRBV20-1	SADPGTGIDYGYT
14	TRBJ1-4	TRBV7-9	ASSLTGVATNEKLF
11	TRBJ2-5	TRBV4-3	ASSRVSQETQY
15	TRBJ2-1	TRBV5-1	ASSSMGVLSSYNEQF
13	TRBJ2-6	TRBV6-1	ASSPYFSGANVLT
14	TRBJ2-2	TRBV10-3	AISGLRAGSTGELF
14	TRBJ2-7	TRBV20-1	SANPPWTDSSYEQY
14	TRBJ1-6	TRBV5-1	ASSLDTGGIHSPLH
13	TRBJ1-5	TRBV20-1	SASARGSRNQPQH
13	TRBJ2-2	TRBV7-3	ASSHPLGGPGELF
8	TRBJ2-3	TRBV7-8	ASPGGTQY
12	TRBJ2-7	TRBV4-2	ASSQALSHYEQY
13	TRBJ2-7	TRBV28	ASTPQGGTPGQQY
13	TRBJ2-7	TRBV6-2/TRBV6-3	ASSTTTGLSYEQY
12	TRBJ2-3	TRBV29-1	SVDGLGSSDTQY
18	TRBJ2-5	TRBV10-3	AISERRPGLGFSYQETQY
11	TRBJ2-7	TRBV7-3	ASSFRGGDEQY
14	TRBJ2-3	TRBV7-2	ASSLFRLAGTDTQY
10	TRBJ1-1	TRBV20-1	SARESLLRAF
13	TRBJ1-2	TRBV11-2	ASSSLTGDYYGYT
12	TRBJ2-5	TRBV28	ASSHGGDQETQY
15	TRBJ1-2	TRBV4-3	ASSQVPPTGGWDGYT
12	TRBJ2-5	TRBV11-2	ASSRDRIQETQY
10	TRBJ2-4	TRBV20-1	SAPDRGGIQY
18	TRBJ2-4	TRBV11-2	ASRAAWGQTQFLAKNIQY
15	TRBJ1-3	TRBV7-2	ASSLSGTPGSGNTIY
11	TRBJ2-7	TRBV7-2	ASSRATGEEQY
13	TRBJ2-2	TRBV4-3	ASSQAGAETGELF
14	TRBJ2-6	TRBV20-1	SARDAANSGANVLT
12	TRBJ2-1	TRBV20-1	SARVAGPWDEQF
10	TRBJ1-3	TRBV12-3/TRBV12-4	ASSFAENTIY
13	TRBJ2-1	TRBV9	ASSVTPSSYNEQF
13	TRBJ1-2	TRBV20-1	SARPPGLPNYGYT
12	TRBJ1-3	TRBV7-2	ASSLGGDKNTIY
11	TRBJ2-3	TRBV9	ASKGTGTLQQY
10	TRBJ1-2	TRBV15	ATSRSRDGYT
12	TRBJ2-1	TRBV5-1	ASSHIAGDNEQF
10	TRBJ2-1	TRBV20-1	STNRRGNEQF
11	TRBJ2-5	TRBV5-1	ASSFAGEETQY
15	TRBJ2-7	TRBV27	ASGISIRTGTLYEQY
10	TRBJ2-1	TRBV5-1	ASSPDSLEQF
11	TRBJ2-5	TRBV10-1	ASSESGQETQY